This TCR beta chain was documented in a study of shared clonotypes between healthy human individuals. Naivety among CD8 cells was defined by CD45RO negativity and positive CCR7 selection, thereby excluding terminally differentiated effector memory CD45RA+ cells. Repertoires were generated with immunoSEQ multiplex PCR, while TCRdb's copy carries only in-frame clones and drops some. Among 560,000 or so clones listed, about 96% were seen once. Trimming left V 7 bases short and J 1 base short, with 12 bases between. CDR1 MDHEN and CDR2 SYDVKM come from the germline V gene. The CDR3 contains 14 residues. This chain uses TRBV28 with TRBJ2-3; no reliable D call. The TCR comes from a woman between 25 and 40 years old in good health. The sequenced sample consisted of naive CD8+ T cells sorted from blood. Here the CDR3 DNA reads TGTGCCAGCAACTGGAGTAGGGGCACAGATACGCAGTATTTT. Translating it yields CASNWSRGTDTQYF.